The rows below give T cell receptor beta chains drawn from one sample of a study of blood T cell repertoires in COVID-19. Sequencing was performed with immunoSEQ multiplex PCR; in TCRdb, only in-frame clones are kept and a portion is missing. Among around 68,000 clones listed, 85% to 95% were seen once. The sample was peripheral blood. The receptors derive from a man between 65 and 79 years old with active COVID-19. Both conserved end residues are part of each CDR3. D genes are given only for firm matches. Clone size is shown for a subset of rows, as once, few, many or a class of expanded clone.

CDR3 length,clone size,D gene,J gene,V gene,CDR3 DNA,CDR3 protein
14,NA,TRBD1,TRBJ1-2,TRBV18,TGTGCCAGCTCACCAAAGACAGGGGCGGCAGGCTACACCTTC,CASSPKTGAAGYTF
14,once,NA,TRBJ1-2,TRBV9,TGTGCCAGCAGCGTTGACAGACCTAACTATGGCTACACCTTC,CASSVDRPNYGYTF
15,NA,NA,TRBJ1-4,TRBV4-3,TGCGCCAGCAGCCAATCCGGGACAACTAATGAAAAACTGTTTTTT,CASSQSGTTNEKLFF
14,NA,TRBD1,TRBJ1-2,TRBV19,TGTGCCAGTACGACAGGGGGCTTAGACTATGGCTACACCTTC,CASTTGGLDYGYTF
13,NA,NA,TRBJ1-6,TRBV28,TGTGCCAGCAGCCGCGACAGTAATTCACCCCTCCACTTT,CASSRDSNSPLHF
18,NA,NA,TRBJ1-6,TRBV19,TGTGCCAGTACCGCAATCAGCGGGGGGAGCTCCTATAATTCACCCCTCCACTTT,CASTAISGGSSYNSPLHF
19,NA,TRBD2,TRBJ2-5,TRBV7-8,TGTGCCAGCAGCTCCCGAAAAAAGACTAGCGGGGGGGCGGTGGAGACCCAGTACTTC,CASSSRKKTSGGAVETQYF
17,NA,NA,TRBJ1-2,TRBV3-1/TRBV3-2,TGTGCCAGCAGCCCCGTCCCAGCCGTCACAGGGACCTATGGCTACACCTTC,CASSPVPAVTGTYGYTF
17,NA,TRBD2,TRBJ2-7,TRBV4-1,TGCGCCAGCAGCCAAGAAGAGACTAGCGGGGGGGCCTACGAGCAGTACTTC,CASSQEETSGGAYEQYF
17,NA,TRBD1,TRBJ2-2,TRBV5-1,TGCGCCAGCAGCGCCTTTCCGCAGGGGGCGAACACCGGGGAGCTGTTTTTT,CASSAFPQGANTGELFF
14,NA,TRBD2,TRBJ2-5,TRBV7-9,TGTGCCAGCAGCTCCCCCCATCGGGGGGGAACCCAGTACTTC,CASSSPHRGGTQYF
17,NA,TRBD2,TRBJ2-5,TRBV5-1,TGCGCCAGCAGCTTGCCTGGTCGGACTAGCGGAAAAGAGACCCAGTACTTC,CASSLPGRTSGKETQYF
17,NA,TRBD1,TRBJ2-5,TRBV4-1,TGCGCCAGCAGCCAATCTTCCGGGACAGGGGTGCAAGAGACCCAGTACTTC,CASSQSSGTGVQETQYF
18,NA,TRBD2,TRBJ2-6,TRBV2,TGTGCCAGCAGACCCCGAGCGGGGGGGATCTCTGGGGCCAACGTCCTGACTTTC,CASRPRAGGISGANVLTF
16,NA,NA,TRBJ2-1,TRBV12-5,TGTGCTAGTGGTCCCGGTTCGGGAATCTCCTACAATGAGCAGTTCTTC,CASGPGSGISYNEQFF
17,NA,TRBD2,TRBJ2-2,TRBV9,TGTGCCAGCAGCGTCCTAGCGGGGGAACCGAACACCGGGGAGCTGTTTTTT,CASSVLAGEPNTGELFF
17,NA,TRBD2,TRBJ2-3,TRBV5-6,TGTGCCAGCAGCTTGGTGATAGCGGGGGGGTATTCGGATACGCAGTATTTT,CASSLVIAGGYSDTQYF
16,NA,TRBD2,TRBJ2-3,TRBV4-3,TGCGCCAGCAGCCAAGATTGGGGGGGTAGCACAGATACGCAGTATTTT,CASSQDWGGSTDTQYF
15,NA,TRBD1,TRBJ1-4,TRBV9,TGTGCCAGCAGCGCCAGGGGGCTTGATAATGAAAAACTGTTTTTT,CASSARGLDNEKLFF
19,NA,TRBD1,TRBJ1-5,TRBV28,TGTGCCAGCAGTTCTGACAAGGGACAGCCACTTTATAGCAATCAGCCCCAGCATTTT,CASSSDKGQPLYSNQPQHF
15,NA,NA,TRBJ2-5,TRBV2,TGTGCCAGCAGTGATGGTGCAGGGGAAGGGGAGACCCAGTACTTC,CASSDGAGEGETQYF
15,NA,NA,TRBJ2-2,TRBV6-5,TGTGCCAGCAGTACTTCCGGCGGTAACACCGGGGAGCTGTTTTTT,CASSTSGGNTGELFF
13,NA,TRBD1,TRBJ2-1,TRBV18,TGTGCCAGCTCACCACGGACAGGGAATGAGCAGTTCTTC,CASSPRTGNEQFF
13,NA,NA,TRBJ1-2,TRBV24-1,TGTGCCACCAGTGATTGGACAAACTATGGCTACACCTTC,CATSDWTNYGYTF
14,NA,NA,TRBJ2-5,TRBV7-7,TGTGCTAGCAGCTTAGCGAACGGGGACAAGACCCAGTACTTC,CASSLANGDKTQYF
19,once,TRBD2,TRBJ2-3,TRBV6-9,TGTGCCAGCAGTGGAGCTGGGGTTAGCGGGGGATACTACACAGATACGCAGTATTTT,CASSGAGVSGGYYTDTQYF
14,NA,NA,TRBJ1-4,TRBV4-1,TGCGCCAGCAGCCAACAGGGTTCCAGTGAAAAACTGTTTTTT,CASSQQGSSEKLFF
16,once,TRBD2,TRBJ2-2,TRBV10-3,TGTGCCATCAGGACTAGCGGGGGGGCTGGGACCGGGGAGCTGTTTTTT,CAIRTSGGAGTGELFF
13,NA,NA,TRBJ1-1,TRBV7-3,TGTGCCAGCAGCCCCGGACAGAACACTGAAGCTTTCTTT,CASSPGQNTEAFF
16,NA,NA,TRBJ1-2,TRBV10-3,TGTGCCATCAGTGAAGGGGACACTTCGATTAACTATGGCTACACCTTC,CAISEGDTSINYGYTF
15,NA,TRBD1,TRBJ1-3,TRBV5-8,TGTGCCAGCAGCTCTTCTGACAGGGACAGAAACACCATATATTTT,CASSSSDRDRNTIYF
16,NA,TRBD2,TRBJ2-3,TRBV5-1,TGCGCCAGCAGGCTAGCGGGGGGTTTTGCCGCAGATACGCAGTATTTT,CASRLAGGFAADTQYF
15,NA,TRBD1,TRBJ1-4,TRBV7-8,TGTGCCAGCAGCTCTCGGGGGACAGGGAATGAAAAACTGTTTTTT,CASSSRGTGNEKLFF
13,NA,NA,TRBJ1-5,TRBV10-3,TGTGCCATCAGTGAGTCGGGCGATCAGCCCCAGCATTTT,CAISESGDQPQHF
14,NA,TRBD1,TRBJ1-2,TRBV6-2/TRBV6-3,TGTGCCAGCAGTTACCGGGACAGGGGGAATGGCTACACCTTC,CASSYRDRGNGYTF
15,NA,NA,TRBJ1-4,TRBV6-6,TGTGCCAGCAGGGCAGCCGGGGGGACTAATGAAAAACTGTTTTTT,CASRAAGGTNEKLFF
14,NA,TRBD2,TRBJ2-2,TRBV6-5,TGTGCCAGCAGCTTATTAGCGGGGTCCGGGGAGCTGTTTTTT,CASSLLAGSGELFF
14,NA,TRBD1,TRBJ2-7,TRBV27,TGTGCCAGCAGTTTATCCCAGGGGGCCTACGAGCAGTACTTC,CASSLSQGAYEQYF
16,NA,NA,TRBJ1-6,TRBV5-6,TGTGCCAGCAGCCCCGACCGGGGATCCTATAATTCACCCCTCCACTTT,CASSPDRGSYNSPLHF
14,NA,TRBD1,TRBJ2-1,TRBV27,TGTGCCAGCAGTTTACGGACAGGGGAGAATGAGCAGTTCTTC,CASSLRTGENEQFF
12,NA,NA,TRBJ1-4,TRBV27,TGTGCCAGCAGCGCCAGGAATGAAAAACTGTTTTTT,CASSARNEKLFF
17,NA,TRBD2,TRBJ2-7,TRBV27,TGTGCCAGCAGTTCGCCCGGGACTAGCGGGGGGGGAAACGAGCAGTACTTC,CASSSPGTSGGGNEQYF
14,NA,NA,TRBJ1-1,TRBV21-1,TGTGCCAGCAGCAAAGTGGACTTGAACACTGAAGCTTTCTTT,CASSKVDLNTEAFF
14,once,TRBD1,TRBJ1-1,TRBV6-5,TGTGCCAGCAGCGGACAGGGCGTGAACACTGAAGCTTTCTTT,CASSGQGVNTEAFF
16,once,NA,TRBJ1-2,TRBV18,TGTGCCAGCGCACCATCCGGGTCAAAACTTCTAGCTGGCTACACCTTC,CASAPSGSKLLAGYTF